A single sample is the source of the 25 T cell receptor beta chains below, sequenced in a study of blood T cell repertoires in COVID-19 (dated by TCRdb to 2020 to 2022). The method was the immunoSEQ multiplex PCR assay. In TCRdb, the immuneACCESS table is reduced to in-frame sequences with V and J assigned. These tables do not hold every clone; where another copy was compared, an unresolved V gene accounts for under half, and the others remain unexplained. In all, the sample holds about 190,000 clones, and under 90% of those were seen once. The ten most abundant clones make up 14% of the sample. Sequencing was carried out using peripheral blood. These receptor sequences come from a man younger than 45 with active or convalescent COVID-19.

A single count supports this clone. V gene TRBV14 combines with J gene TRBJ2-2; possibly TRBD1 for D (6 bases). This CDR3 spans 13 amino acids. Germline V gene lookup returns CDR1 SGHDN and CDR2 FVKESK. V was cut by 7 bases and J by 1 base, with 7 bases left in between. CDR3 amino acids: CASTDRNTGELFF. The CDR3 DNA sequence: TGTGCCAGCACGGACAGGAACACCGGGGAGCTGTTTTTT.

V gene TRBV5-1 combines with J gene TRBJ2-1; D is ambiguous. V was cut by 0 bases and J by 12 bases, with 16 bases left in between. Germline CDR1 reads SGHRS; CDR2 reads YFSETQ. The CDR3 is 14 residues long. The CDR3 region is CASSLDTAGLGQFF. The DNA of the CDR3 is TGCGCCAGCAGCTTGGACACAGCAGGTTTGGGGCAGTTCTTC.

J is TRBJ1-2 and V is TRBV18; D remains unclear. The CDR3 spans 13 residues. Between the trimmed V and J ends, which lost 3 bases and 2 bases, there was a span of 7 bases. Germline lookup yields CDR1 KGHSH and CDR2 LQKENI. The DNA for the CDR3 is TGTGCCAGCTCACCGACTGACAACTATGGCTACACCTTC. Its protein product is CASSPTDNYGYTF.

The V gene is TRBV4-3, the J gene TRBJ1-6, with 8 nucleotides matching TRBD1. The CDR3 has 16 amino acids. V shed 0 bases, J shed 6 bases, and the junction held 4 bases outside the gene matches. CDR1 and CDR2 (germline): LGHNA, YSLEER. The CDR3 DNA reads TGCGCCAGCAGCCAAGAAGTAGGACAGGGTAATTCACCCCTCCACTTT. Its protein is CASSQEVGQGNSPLHF.

This chain uses TRBV3-1 (or the pseudogene TRBV3-2) with TRBJ2-3; 12 bases match TRBD2. Germline loops: CDR1 LGHDT, CDR2 YNNKEL (reference sequence). V lost 3 bases and J lost 5; bases outside the gene matches: 6. The CDR3 has 16 amino acids. CDR3 DNA sequence: TGTGCCAGCAGCCATGGTGGACTAGCGGGGTTAGATACGCAGTATTTT. It translates to CASSHGGLAGLDTQYF.

The chain combines TRBV10-2 with TRBJ1-6; no reliable D call. Trimming cost V 1 base and J 9 bases, with 7 bases left between them. The CDR3 has 13 amino acids. Germline loops: CDR1 WSHSY, CDR2 SAAADI. The CDR3 nucleotides read TGCGCCAGCAGTGAGTTTTCGGGTTCACCCCTCCACTTT. Its protein product is CASSEFSGSPLHF.

In the case of this clone: The germline gene is not matched at one end of the junction; a read error may be the cause. The chain uses TRBV19 and TRBJ1-2; 10 bases map to TRBD1. In germline, CDR1 is LNHDA, CDR2 SQIVND (reference sequence). CDR3 length: 14 amino acids. The CDR3, as DNA: TGTGCCAGTAGTCTTGGGACAGGGGCTCAACTTTCGGCCTTC. Encoded protein: CASSLGTGAQLSAF.

The gene calls are TRBV29-1 and TRBJ1-5; 7 bases fit TRBD1. The CDR3 is 13 amino acids. The germline V gene encodes CDR1 SQVTM and CDR2 ANQGSEA. V lost 7 bases to trimming and J lost 0 bases; unmatched junction nucleotides: 3. CDR3 sequence reads: CSGGDSSNQPQHF. Here the CDR3 DNA reads TGCAGCGGGGGGGACAGTAGCAATCAGCCCCAGCATTTT.

The V and J genes are TRBV9 and TRBJ1-1; D is possibly TRBD1 (6 bases). The germline V gene has CDR1 SGDLS and CDR2 YYNGEE. The CDR3 extends over 14 amino acids. V was pared by 3 bases and J by 3 bases, with 12 bases between. CDR3 region: CASSAAGVDTEAFF. Written as DNA, the CDR3 is TGTGCCAGCAGCGCGGCAGGGGTGGACACTGAAGCTTTCTTT.

The chain combines TRBV5-4 with TRBJ1-1, with a weak D call TRBD1 (5 bases). Trimming pared 0 bases from V and 6 bases from J, leaving 18 bases between. Germline-derived CDR1 and CDR2 are SGHNT and YYREEE (reference sequence). The CDR3 loop spans 16 amino acids. In DNA, the CDR3 is TGTGCCAGCAGCTTGGTTTTCGAGACAGCACGCCCTGAAGCTTTCTTT. Translation: CASSLVFETARPEAFF.

The chain couples TRBV28 to TRBJ1-2; 8 bases are shared with TRBD1. The CDR3 runs to 14 residues. V shed 5 bases and J 7 bases; nucleotides not matched to a gene: 9. The germline V gene has CDR1 MDHEN and CDR2 SYDVKM. CDR3 sequence: CASSDGQGRGGYTF. DNA of the CDR3: TGTGCCAGCAGTGATGGACAGGGCAGAGGTGGCTACACCTTC.

The rearrangement links TRBV18 to TRBJ1-5; 9 bases line up with TRBD1. The CDR3 is 16 residues long. Per the germline V gene, CDR1 is KGHSH and CDR2 is LQKENI. V trimming: 0 bases; J trimming: 5 bases; junction bases outside the gene matches: 5. CDR3 DNA sequence: TGTGCCAGCTCACCACCCGGGACAGGGTTCTATCAGCCCCAGCATTTT. As protein: CASSPPGTGFYQPQHF.

This clone was detected only once. The genes are TRBV6-5 and TRBJ1-1; tentative D call: TRBD1 (5 bases). Trimming left V 6 bases short and J 1 base short, with 9 bases between. CDR1 and CDR2 from the germline V gene are MNHEY and SVGAGI. This CDR3 region has 13 residues. The CDR3 reads CASRGHQNTEAFF. The CDR3 DNA is TGTGCCAGCAGAGGACACCAGAACACTGAAGCTTTCTTT.

This clone was seen only once. This rearrangement joins TRBV14 to TRBJ1-4; D may be TRBD1 (5 bases). V lost 3 bases and J lost 6, with 8 bases in between. This CDR3 has 13 residues. Per germline, CDR1 SGHDN and CDR2 FVKESK. CDR3 DNA: TGTGCCAGCAGCCACGGAGGGGATGAAAAACTGTTTTTT. It yields the protein CASSHGGDEKLFF.

A note on this clone: One end of the junction does not line up with germline, which may come from a read error. V and J are TRBV7-7 and TRBJ2-3; 11 nucleotides match TRBD1. This CDR3 has 15 amino acids. Germline V gene lookup returns CDR1 SSHAT and CDR2 FNYEAQ (reference sequence). The CDR3 sequence: CASSLGQGAGDTQYF. The CDR3 coding sequence is TGTGCTAGCAGCTTAGGACAGGGGGCCGGAGATACGCAGTATTTT.

This clone has a single count. The CDR3 is CASRGRTGVADTQYF. The CDR3 DNA reads TGTGCCAGCAGGGGGCGGACAGGGGTGGCAGATACGCAGTATTTT. The chain recombines TRBV7-2 with TRBJ2-3; 9 bases align to TRBD1. There are 15 residues in the CDR3. The V gene end was trimmed by 6 bases and the J gene end by 4 bases; junction bases not matched to a gene: 8. Germline loops: CDR1 SGHTA, CDR2 FQGNSA.

The chain links TRBV9 to TRBJ2-1, with 9 nucleotides matching TRBD1. This CDR3 has 17 amino acids. Germline-derived CDR1 and CDR2 are SGDLS and YYNGEE. V was pared by 0 bases and J by 5 bases, with 9 bases of the junction left unmatched. In nucleotides, the CDR3 is TGTGCCAGCAGCGTAGGGTGGGGACAGGGCATCAACAATGAGCAGTTCTTC. It codes for CASSVGWGQGINNEQFF.

In its sample, this clone was seen once. The J gene is TRBJ1-2, the V gene TRBV6-5; 7 bases fit TRBD1. With 2 bases clipped from V and 5 bases from J, the junction kept 11 bases outside the gene matches. The length of the CDR3 is 16 residues. Germline V gives CDR1 MNHEY, CDR2 SVGAGI. CDR3 DNA: TGTGCCAGCAGTTACGGGGTCAGACAGGGCGAGTATGGCTACACCTTC. Protein: CASSYGVRQGEYGYTF.

This clone showed up just a few times. V and J are TRBV5-1 and TRBJ1-6; TRBD1 is a possible D gene (5 bases). Germline V lookup: CDR1 SGHRS, CDR2 YFSETQ. V lost 4 bases to trimming and J lost 6 bases, with 5 bases between them. The length of the CDR3 is 12 residues. The CDR3 sequence: CASSQGNSPLHF. CDR3 DNA: TGCGCCAGCAGCCAGGGTAATTCACCCCTCCACTTT.

The chain carries TRBV5-1 and TRBJ2-7; D may be TRBD1 (6 bases). The germline gives CDR1 SGHRS, CDR2 YFSETQ. Trimming pared 0 bases from V and 2 bases from J, leaving 9 bases between. The CDR3 is made up of 14 amino acids. The CDR3 nucleotides read TGCGCCAGCAGCTTGGCAGGGACAACCTACGAGCAGTACGTC. Translation: CASSLAGTTYEQYV.

This clone has just one count. CDR3 in DNA: TGCAGCGTTTCCCCGGACAGCGGATACAATGAGCAGTTCTTC. Protein product: CSVSPDSGYNEQFF. V gene TRBV29-1 combines with J gene TRBJ2-1; a possible D gene is TRBD1 (6 bases). Trimming removed 5 bases at V and 4 bases at J, with 15 bases between. Germline V CDR1 and CDR2: SQVTM, ANQGSEA. CDR3 length equals 14 residues.

The V and J genes are TRBV30 and TRBJ2-1, with 10 nucleotides matching TRBD2. Germline loops: CDR1 GTSNPN, CDR2 SVGIG (reference sequence). There are 16 residues in the CDR3. V lost 2 bases to trimming and J lost 5 bases; unmatched junction nucleotides: 9. The CDR3: CAWSRASAGGNNEQFF. Written as DNA, the CDR3 is TGTGCCTGGAGTAGGGCATCAGCGGGAGGGAACAATGAGCAGTTCTTC.

The V and J genes are TRBV5-1 and TRBJ1-2, with TRBD1 matching 8 bases. Germline CDR1 is SGHRS and CDR2 is YFSETQ. With V trimmed by 7 bases and J by 8 bases, 7 bases remained unmatched. There are 12 residues in the CDR3. CDR3 sequence reads: CASQGQGVGYTF. Here the CDR3 DNA reads TGCGCCAGCCAAGGACAGGGAGTAGGCTACACCTTC. Complete variable domain (other parts from reference TRBV5-1 and TRBJ1-2): KAGVTQTPRYLIKTRGQQVTLSCSPISGHRSVSWYQQTPGQGLQFLFEYFSETQRNKGNFPGRFSGRQFSNSRSEMNVSTLELGDSALYLCASQGQGVGYTFGSGTRLTVV.

The rearrangement uses TRBV10-1 and TRBJ1-1, with D possibly TRBD1 on 6 matching bases. The CDR3 has 13 residues. Germline V gives CDR1 WNHNN, CDR2 SYGVQD (reference sequence). Trimming pared 0 bases from V and 8 bases from J, leaving 10 bases between. In nucleotides, the CDR3 is TGCGCCAGCAGTGAGTCGGGGGCGACGGAAGCTTTCTTT. Its protein is CASSESGATEAFF.

The chain carries TRBV3-1 (or the pseudogene TRBV3-2) and TRBJ2-7, with D perhaps matching TRBD1 (5 bases). V lost 4 bases and J lost 6, with 19 bases in between. The V gene's germline CDR1 is LGHDT and CDR2 YNNKEL (reference sequence). The CDR3 spans 15 residues. The CDR3 spells CASSPRQLRNGEQYF. The CDR3 nucleotides are TGTGCCAGCAGCCCCCGACAGCTTCGAAACGGCGAGCAGTACTTC.